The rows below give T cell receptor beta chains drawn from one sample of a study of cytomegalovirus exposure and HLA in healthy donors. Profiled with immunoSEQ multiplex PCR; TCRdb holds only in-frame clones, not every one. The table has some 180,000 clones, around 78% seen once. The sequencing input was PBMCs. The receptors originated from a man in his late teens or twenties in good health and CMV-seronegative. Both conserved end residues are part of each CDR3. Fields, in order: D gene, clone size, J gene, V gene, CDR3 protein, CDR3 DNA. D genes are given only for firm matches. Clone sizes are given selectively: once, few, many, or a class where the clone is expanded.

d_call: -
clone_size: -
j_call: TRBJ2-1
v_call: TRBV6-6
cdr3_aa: CASSCRQRTKDNEQFF
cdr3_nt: TGTGCCAGCAGTTGCCGACAGAGGACAAAGGACAATGAGCAGTTCTTC

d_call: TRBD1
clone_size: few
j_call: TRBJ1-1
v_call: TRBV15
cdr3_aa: CATSRHRGTEAFF
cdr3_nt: TGTGCCACCAGCAGACACAGGGGGACTGAAGCTTTCTTT

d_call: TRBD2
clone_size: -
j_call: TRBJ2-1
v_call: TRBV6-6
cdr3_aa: CASSALSGGSWNEQFF
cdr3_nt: TGTGCCAGCAGTGCCCTTAGCGGGGGCTCGTGGAATGAGCAGTTCTTC

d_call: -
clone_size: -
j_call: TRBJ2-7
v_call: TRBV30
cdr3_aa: CAWSVKGYEQYF
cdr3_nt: TGTGCCTGGAGTGTAAAGGGGTACGAGCAGTACTTC

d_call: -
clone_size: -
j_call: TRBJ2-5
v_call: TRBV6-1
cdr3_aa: CASSVGLYEETQYF
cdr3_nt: TGTGCCAGCAGTGTGGGGCTTTACGAGGAGACCCAGTACTTC

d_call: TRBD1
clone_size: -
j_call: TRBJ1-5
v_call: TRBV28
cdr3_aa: CASSLTGARNQPQHF
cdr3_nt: TGTGCCAGCAGTTTAACAGGGGCTCGCAATCAGCCCCAGCATTTT

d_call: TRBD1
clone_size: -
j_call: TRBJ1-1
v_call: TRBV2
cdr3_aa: CASRSTGDRTEAFF
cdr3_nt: TGTGCCAGCCGATCGACAGGGGATCGCACTGAAGCTTTCTTT

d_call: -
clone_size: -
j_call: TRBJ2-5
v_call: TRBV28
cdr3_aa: CASSFRETQYF
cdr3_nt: TGTGCCAGCAGTTTCAGGGAGACCCAGTACTTC

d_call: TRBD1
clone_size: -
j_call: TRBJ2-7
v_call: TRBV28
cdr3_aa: CASRDGTGETYEQYF
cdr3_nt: TGTGCCAGCAGGGATGGGACAGGGGAAACCTACGAGCAGTACTTC

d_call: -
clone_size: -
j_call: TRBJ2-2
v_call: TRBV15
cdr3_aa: CATSRDNEQVGWNTGELFF
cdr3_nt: TGTGCCACCAGCAGAGATAACGAGCAGGTTGGGTGGAACACCGGGGAGCTGTTTTTT

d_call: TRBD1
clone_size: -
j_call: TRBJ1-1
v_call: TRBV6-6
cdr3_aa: CASSQGQGGTEAFF
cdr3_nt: TGTGCCAGCAGTCAGGGACAGGGGGGAACTGAAGCTTTCTTT

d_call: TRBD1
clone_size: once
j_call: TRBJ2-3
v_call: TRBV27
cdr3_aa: CASKQDRGPTDTQYF
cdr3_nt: TGTGCCAGCAAACAGGACAGGGGCCCCACAGATACGCAGTATTTT

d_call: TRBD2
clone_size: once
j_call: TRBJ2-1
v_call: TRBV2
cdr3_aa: CASSEGVAGLNEQFF
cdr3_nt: TGTGCCAGCAGTGAGGGAGTAGCGGGGCTCAATGAGCAGTTCTTC

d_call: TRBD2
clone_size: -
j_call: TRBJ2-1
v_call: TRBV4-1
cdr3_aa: CASSQEWGGSYNEQFF
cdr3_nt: TGCGCCAGCAGCCAAGAGTGGGGGGGCTCCTACAATGAGCAGTTCTTC

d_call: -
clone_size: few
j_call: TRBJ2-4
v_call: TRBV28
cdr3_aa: CASSPIGNIQYF
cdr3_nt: TGTGCCAGCAGTCCTATCGGAAACATTCAGTACTTC

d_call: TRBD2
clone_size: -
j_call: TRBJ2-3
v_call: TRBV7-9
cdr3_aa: CASSLARGTRRTDTQYF
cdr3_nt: TGTGCCAGCAGCTTAGCGCGCGGGACTAGGCGCACAGATACGCAGTATTTT

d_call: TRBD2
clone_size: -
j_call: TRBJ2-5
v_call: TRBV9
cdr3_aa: CASSPGGSGRWKETQYF
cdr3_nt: TGTGCCAGCAGCCCTGGGGGTAGCGGGAGGTGGAAAGAGACCCAGTACTTC

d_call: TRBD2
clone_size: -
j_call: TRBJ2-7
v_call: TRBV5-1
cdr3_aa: CASSSSGGTSVWEQYF
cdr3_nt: TGCGCCAGCAGCTCTAGCGGGGGGACCAGCGTCTGGGAGCAGTACTTC

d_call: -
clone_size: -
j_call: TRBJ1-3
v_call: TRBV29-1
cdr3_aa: CSVDQGNSGNTIYF
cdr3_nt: TGCAGCGTTGACCAGGGGAACTCTGGAAACACCATATATTTT

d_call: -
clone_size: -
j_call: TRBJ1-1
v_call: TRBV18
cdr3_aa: CASSPGSIRDKGIIGEAFF
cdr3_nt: TGTGCCAGCTCACCAGGATCCATAAGGGACAAGGGTATTATCGGCGAAGCTTTCTTT

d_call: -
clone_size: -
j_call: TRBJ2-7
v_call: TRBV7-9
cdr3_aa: CASSLEGTRAETYEQYF
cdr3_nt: TGTGCCAGCAGCTTAGAAGGGACACGAGCGGAAACCTACGAGCAGTACTTC

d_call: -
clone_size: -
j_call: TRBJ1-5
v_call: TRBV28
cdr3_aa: CASSLSPRQPQHF
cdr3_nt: TGTGCCAGCAGTTTAAGCCCGCGTCAGCCCCAGCATTTT

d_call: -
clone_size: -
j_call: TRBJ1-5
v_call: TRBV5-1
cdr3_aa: CASSLGSGDQPQHF
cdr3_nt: TGCGCCAGCAGCTTAGGGTCAGGGGATCAGCCCCAGCATTTT

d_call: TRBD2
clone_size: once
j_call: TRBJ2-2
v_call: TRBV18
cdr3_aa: CASSLRLAGGSNTGELFF
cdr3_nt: TGTGCCAGCTCACTACGACTAGCGGGGGGTTCGAACACCGGGGAGCTGTTTTTT

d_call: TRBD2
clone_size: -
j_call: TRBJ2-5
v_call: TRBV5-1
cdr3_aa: CATALGGGQETQYF
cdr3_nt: TGCGCCACGGCCCTCGGGGGGGGACAAGAGACCCAGTACTTC

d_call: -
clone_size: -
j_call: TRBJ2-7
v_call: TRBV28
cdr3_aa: CASSPLGAGQYF
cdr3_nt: TGTGCCAGCAGCCCCTTGGGGGCTGGGCAGTACTTC

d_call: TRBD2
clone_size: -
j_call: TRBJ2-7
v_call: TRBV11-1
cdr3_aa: CASSRTSGGAYEQYF
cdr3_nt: TGTGCCAGCAGCCGGACTAGCGGGGGAGCCTACGAGCAGTACTTC

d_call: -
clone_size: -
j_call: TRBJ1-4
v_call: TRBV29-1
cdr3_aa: CSAGRPEGLNEKLFF
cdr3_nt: TGCAGCGCCGGCCGCCCTGAGGGTCTAAATGAAAAACTGTTTTTT

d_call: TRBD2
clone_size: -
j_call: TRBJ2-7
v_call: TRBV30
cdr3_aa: CAWSVRGGAYEQYF
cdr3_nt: TGTGCCTGGAGTGTACGGGGGGGAGCCTACGAGCAGTACTTC